What follows are 30 T cell receptor beta chains derived from one specimen sequenced in a study of PD-1 blockade in classical Hodgkin lymphoma. Generated by immunoSEQ multiplex PCR, the TCRdb table keeps only in-frame clones and is missing some. The table lists 20,000 to 30,000 clones, around 86% of them singletons. All patients experienced relapse after autologous stem cell transplantation, and brentuximab vedotin exposure was variable. The material was peripheral blood mononuclear cells (PBMCs), obtained before the second cycle of nivolumab. These receptors all come from a human donor with classical Hodgkin lymphoma.

Note on this clone: Other DNA sequences within the sample encode an identical CDR3. The chain employs TRBV29-1 and TRBJ2-5; possibly TRBD1 or TRBD2 for D (5 bases each). Trimming took 7 bases from V and 5 from J, leaving 14 bases between them. The germline V gene has CDR1 SQVTM and CDR2 ANQGSEA. This CDR3 has 12 residues. Written as DNA, the CDR3 is TGCAGCGGTGGGACCGACGGGGAGACCCAGTACTTC. Translating gives CSGGTDGETQYF.

J is TRBJ2-6 and V is TRBV10-1, with D unresolved. There are 13 residues in the CDR3. V shed 8 bases and J shed 3 bases, with 8 bases lying between them. Germline V gene lookup returns CDR1 WNHNN and CDR2 SYGVQD (reference sequence). The CDR3 sequence is CASAPGGANVLTF. As DNA, the CDR3 is TGCGCCAGCGCCCCCGGTGGGGCCAACGTCCTGACTTTC.

The chain is built from TRBV5-1 and TRBJ2-2; 8 bases match TRBD1. The CDR3 spans 15 residues. Germline V CDR1 and CDR2: SGHRS, YFSETQ. Trimming took 0 bases from V and 6 from J; bases not matched to a gene: 4. CDR3 sequence reads: CASSLAGTGSGELFF. The CDR3 region has the DNA TGCGCCAGCAGCTTGGCCGGGACAGGATCCGGGGAGCTGTTTTTT. Filled out from reference TRBV5-1 and TRBJ2-2, the complete variable domain reads KAGVTQTPRYLIKTRGQQVTLSCSPISGHRSVSWYQQTPGQGLQFLFEYFSETQRNKGNFPGRFSGRQFSNSRSEMNVSTLELGDSALYLCASSLAGTGSGELFFGEGSRLTVL.

This chain links TRBV13 with TRBJ1-1; D remains ambiguous. V shed 8 bases and J shed 4 bases, with 11 bases lying between them. Looked up from germline, CDR1 is PRHDT and CDR2 is FYEKMQ (reference sequence). The CDR3 spans 12 residues. CDR3 amino acids: CASRRKVTEAFF. CDR3 bases: TGTGCCAGCCGCCGGAAGGTCACTGAAGCTTTCTTT.

The chain is built from TRBV27 and TRBJ1-1, with D perhaps TRBD1 (6 bases). This CDR3 contains 13 residues. V lost 6 bases to trimming and J lost 10 bases, with 18 bases between them. In germline, CDR1 is MNHEY, CDR2 SMNVEV (reference sequence). The CDR3 loop reads CASSIQGWGRAFF. For the CDR3, the DNA is TGTGCCAGCAGCATTCAGGGGTGGGGGAGAGCTTTCTTT.

The V call is TRBV28, the J call TRBJ1-1; no clear D gene. V was trimmed by 1 base and J by 1 base, leaving 13 bases between them. The CDR3 has 16 amino acids. Germline-derived CDR1 and CDR2 are MDHEN and SYDVKM. For the CDR3, the DNA is TGTGCCAGCAGTTTATCCGGGGTTGGAGGGAACACTGAAGCTTTCTTT. Protein sequence: CASSLSGVGGNTEAFF.

V gene TRBV27 combines with J gene TRBJ2-1; 7 bases agree with TRBD2. V dropped 2 bases and J dropped 3; count of bases not matched to a gene: 7. This CDR3 has 16 amino acids. CDR1 is MNHEY, CDR2 SMNVEV, per germline (reference sequence). As DNA, the CDR3 is TGTGCCAGCAGTTTAGATGCGGGAGCAGGCTACAATGAGCAGTTCTTC. Amino acid sequence: CASSLDAGAGYNEQFF.

This sequence joins TRBV6-1 and TRBJ2-3; D unresolved. The CDR3 is 13 amino acids. The germline V gene encodes CDR1 MNHNS and CDR2 SASEGT. Between the trimmed V and J ends, which lost 2 bases and 5 bases, there was a span of 8 bases. CDR3 sequence (DNA): TGTGCCAGCAGTGAACGGCCTCGAGATACGCAGTATTTT. It specifies CASSERPRDTQYF.

This rearrangement joins TRBV9 to TRBJ2-2; the match to TRBD2 covers 8 bases. CDR1 is SGDLS and CDR2 is YYNGEE in the germline V gene. This CDR3 region has 14 residues. J was trimmed by 4 bases and V by 6 bases; bases with no gene match: 5. CDR3 bases: TGTGCCAGCACTCTAGCGGGTTCCACCGGGGAGCTGTTTTTT. This encodes CASTLAGSTGELFF. Full variable domain (rest looked up from reference TRBV9 and TRBJ2-2): DSGVTQTPKHLITATGQRVTLRCSPRSGDLSVYWYQQSLDQGLQFLIQYYNGEERAKGNILERFSAQQFPDLHSELNLSSLELGDSALYFCASTLAGSTGELFFGEGSRLTVL.

This chain uses TRBV6-6 with TRBJ2-7, with TRBD1 matching 9 bases. CDR3 length: 14 amino acids. Losses at the gene ends were 6 bases for V and 2 bases for J; bases not matched to a gene: 5. Germline values: CDR1 MNHNY, CDR2 SVGAGI (reference sequence). The DNA for the CDR3 is TGTGCCAGCAGACGGACAGGGGCGACCTACGAGCAGTACTTC. Its translation: CASRRTGATYEQYF.

CDR3 coding DNA: TGTGCCTGGAGTCAGGGGTATAATGAGCAGTTCTTC. Residues: CAWSQGYNEQFF. This chain joins TRBV30 and TRBJ2-1, with a weak D call TRBD1 (6 bases). From germline, CDR1 is GTSNPN and CDR2 SVGIG (reference sequence). The CDR3 is 12 residues long. Trimming cost V 2 bases and J 7 bases, with 9 bases left between them.

V usage is TRBV10-3 and J usage is TRBJ2-1, with D tentatively TRBD2 (6 bases). V lost 8 bases and J lost 9, with 20 bases in between. Germline CDR1 ENHRY, CDR2 SYGVKD. The CDR3 contains 14 residues. The CDR3 DNA follows: TGTGCCATCTTTTCTGGAGGGGCCATGGGTGAGCAGTTCTTC. This sequence encodes CAIFSGGAMGEQFF.

The rearrangement links TRBV18 to TRBJ1-4, with unresolved D. Germline V gene sequence: CDR1 KGHSH, CDR2 LQKENI. This CDR3 has 15 residues. With 1 base removed from V and 8 bases from J, the gap between germline ends came to 14 bases. CDR3 region: CASSPREQKGEKLFF. The CDR3 region has the DNA TGTGCCAGCTCACCACGTGAGCAAAAAGGGGAAAAACTGTTTTTT. Using reference TRBV18 and TRBJ1-4 for the parts outside the CDR3, the full variable domain is NAGVMQNPRHLVRRRGQEARLRCSPMKGHSHVYWYRQLPEEGLKFMVYLQKENIIDESGMPKERFSAEFPKEGPSILRIQQVVRGDSAAYFCASSPREQKGEKLFFGSGTQLSVL.

The CDR3 nucleotides read TGCGCCAGCAGTGAGGGACAGGGGACCGGGGAGCTGTTTTTT. Translated: CASSEGQGTGELFF. The chain is built from TRBV10-1 and TRBJ2-2, with TRBD1 matching over 9 bases. Germline V gene sequence: CDR1 WNHNN, CDR2 SYGVQD (reference sequence). This CDR3 region has 14 residues. J gave up 5 bases and V 2 bases, and 0 bases lay outside the gene matches.

The chain uses TRBV19 and TRBJ1-2, with D unclear. Germline V gene data show CDR1 as LNHDA and CDR2 as SQIVND (reference sequence). The CDR3 runs 11 residues. Trimming removed 3 bases at V and 8 bases at J, with 7 bases between. The chain's CDR3 is CASSMREGYTF. As DNA, the CDR3 is TGTGCCAGTAGTATGCGGGAGGGCTACACCTTC.

The gene calls are TRBV11-2 and TRBJ2-7; D unresolved. The V end was cut by 1 base, the J end by 3 bases, with 10 bases between. In germline, CDR1 is SGHAT, CDR2 FQNNGV. This CDR3 is 14 amino acids long. As DNA, the CDR3 is TGTGCCAGCAGCTTAGTCCCTAGGGTCTACGAGCAGTACTTC. Amino acid sequence: CASSLVPRVYEQYF.

The chain couples TRBV4-2 to TRBJ2-5, with D unresolved. V was trimmed by 1 base and J by 2 bases, leaving 11 bases between them. Germline values: CDR1 LGHNA, CDR2 YNFKEQ. The CDR3 loop spans 15 amino acids. The CDR3 region has the DNA TGTGCCAGCAGCCAAGCGGGTGCAGCTCAAGAGACCCAGTACTTC. Residues: CASSQAGAAQETQYF.

V is TRBV25-1 and J is TRBJ1-1; D is unclear. The V end was cut by 3 bases, the J end by 3 bases, with 11 bases between. Germline values: CDR1 MGHDK, CDR2 SYGVNS. The CDR3 is 14 residues long. The CDR3 DNA reads as TGTGCCAGCAGTGAGCTCACCAAGGACACTGAAGCTTTCTTT. As protein: CASSELTKDTEAFF.

V and J are TRBV15 and TRBJ2-1; 9 bases line up with TRBD2. The CDR3 totals 17 residues. Germline loops: CDR1 LNHNV, CDR2 YYDKDF (reference sequence). Trimming at V came to 3 bases and at J to 4 bases, leaving 10 bases not matched to a gene. The CDR3 DNA follows: TGTGCCACCAGCAGGGACCCTAGCGGGACCCTTTACAATGAGCAGTTCTTC. Residues: CATSRDPSGTLYNEQFF.

This rearrangement joins TRBV9 to TRBJ2-3; perhaps TRBD1 as D (5 bases). CDR1 and CDR2 (germline): SGDLS, YYNGEE. The CDR3 sequence is 14 residues long. Trimming stripped 2 bases from V and 2 bases from J, with 9 bases between. CDR3 bases: TGTGCCAGCAGCGTGGGGCAAAACACAGATACGCAGTATTTT. Residues: CASSVGQNTDTQYF.

This clone has a single count. The CDR3 DNA sequence: TGTGCCAGCAGCTTGGTGGGCCATGAGAACACTGAAGCTTTCTTT. Translating it yields CASSLVGHENTEAFF. The chain carries TRBV5-6 and TRBJ1-1, with D uncertain. Germline V gene data show CDR1 as SGHDT and CDR2 as YYEEEE. Trimming cost V 0 bases and J 1 base, with 10 bases left between them. The CDR3 has 15 residues.

The J gene is TRBJ1-1, the V gene TRBV10-2, with a weak D call TRBD1 (5 bases). Germline assignment: CDR1 WSHSY and CDR2 SAAADI. The CDR3 sequence is 16 residues long. The V and J ends lost 2 bases and 1 base respectively, with 14 bases between them. CDR3 in DNA: TGCGCCAGCAGTGAGGGATGGCCAGGGACGAACACTGAAGCTTTCTTT. Translating gives CASSEGWPGTNTEAFF.

The chain joins TRBV12-5 to TRBJ1-2; D is unclear. V gave up 3 bases and J gave up 1 base, with 12 bases separating them. This CDR3 spans 15 amino acids. The V gene's germline CDR1 is LGHNT and CDR2 FRNRAP. The CDR3 region has the DNA TGTGCTAGTGGTTTTTACCCGGGAGTTAACTATGGCTACACCTTC. This translates into CASGFYPGVNYGYTF.

The chain is built from TRBV6-1 and TRBJ1-5; the D gene is possibly TRBD1 (5 bases). Germline-derived CDR1 and CDR2 are MNHNS and SASEGT. V lost 3 bases and J lost 2, with 14 bases in between. This CDR3 is built from 16 residues. The CDR3 nucleotides read TGTGCCAGCAGTGACCTTCCAGGGTCAGGCAATCAGCCCCAGCATTTT. Protein sequence: CASSDLPGSGNQPQHF.

This clone was observed a handful of times. The chain links TRBV11-2 to TRBJ2-1; perhaps TRBD2 as D (5 bases). Germline V gives CDR1 SGHAT, CDR2 FQNNGV. CDR3 length: 15 residues. V shed 0 bases and J shed 9 bases, with 15 bases lying between them. The CDR3 sequence: CASSLETRFFGEQFF. The CDR3 DNA is TGTGCCAGCAGCTTAGAAACTAGGTTTTTCGGTGAGCAGTTCTTC. The full variable domain, completed using reference TRBV11-2 and TRBJ2-1, is EAGVAQSPRYKIIEKRQSVAFWCNPISGHATLYWYQQILGQGPKLLIQFQNNGVVDDSQLPKDRFSAERLKGVDSTLKIQPAKLEDSAVYLCASSLETRFFGEQFFGPGTRLTVL.

The J gene is TRBJ1-1, the V gene TRBV6-6, with D unresolved. This CDR3 spans 16 amino acids. V was pared by 7 bases and J by 3 bases, with 21 bases between. Per the germline V gene, CDR1 is MNHNY and CDR2 is SVGAGI (reference sequence). CDR3 nucleotide sequence: TGTGCCAGCACCCAGAACTCAGTAACCCAGGACACTGAAGCTTTCTTT. It translates to CASTQNSVTQDTEAFF.

The chain joins TRBV5-5 to TRBJ2-3, with 10 bases matching TRBD1. Trimming took 0 bases from V and 0 from J; bases not matched to a gene: 1. This CDR3 region has 16 residues. Germline values: CDR1 SGHKS, CDR2 YYEKEE (reference sequence). The CDR3 nucleotides are TGTGCCAGCAGCTTGGGGACAGGGGGGAGCACAGATACGCAGTATTTT. This translates into CASSLGTGGSTDTQYF.

The chain links TRBV28 to TRBJ1-5, with a weak D call TRBD1 (5 bases). CDR3 size: 15 residues. Per the germline V gene, CDR1 is MDHEN and CDR2 is SYDVKM. Trimming shortened V by 3 bases and J by 6 bases, and 15 bases separated the two germline ends. CDR3 loop: CASSLMGGYPQPQHF. CDR3 DNA: TGTGCCAGCAGTTTGATGGGGGGGTACCCTCAGCCCCAGCATTTT.

This chain uses TRBV6-6 with TRBJ2-2, with D perhaps TRBD1 (5 bases). This CDR3 is built from 14 residues. Germline assignment: CDR1 MNHNY and CDR2 SVGAGI (reference sequence). Deletions cut 7 bases from V and 1 base from J, with 10 bases between. The CDR3 DNA reads TGTGCCAGCACCCAACAGGAGAACACCGGGGAGCTGTTTTTT. Residues: CASTQQENTGELFF.

The genes are TRBV12-5 and TRBJ1-1; perhaps TRBD1 as D (6 bases). Trimming took 4 bases from V and 5 from J, leaving 17 bases between them. Germline V gives CDR1 LGHNT, CDR2 FRNRAP. This CDR3 comprises 15 residues. CDR3 in DNA: TGTGCTAGTGGTTCCGGTAGGGGGTGGGGGACTGAAGCTTTCTTT. Its protein product is CASGSGRGWGTEAFF.